The next 10 T cell receptor beta chains were all read from a single sample in a study of T cell responses to AZD1222 COVID-19 vaccine. Generated by immunoSEQ multiplex PCR, the TCRdb table keeps only in-frame clones and is missing some. Altogether 150,000 to 200,000 clones are present, roughly 94% being singletons, with the ten largest covering approximately 0.6%. The material sequenced was peripheral blood, taken on day 0 of AZD1222 vaccination. Receptors were obtained from an adult in good health.

J is TRBJ1-1 and V is TRBV14; no clear D gene. The germline V gene encodes CDR1 SGHDN and CDR2 FVKESK. Trimming took 4 bases from V and 14 from J, leaving 8 bases between them. This CDR3 is 9 amino acids long. The CDR3 coding sequence is TGTGCCAGCAGCCCCCTCCAGTTCTTT. This codes for CASSPLQFF.

The chain couples TRBV12-3 or TRBV12-4 to TRBJ1-5; D not certain. This CDR3 region has 13 residues. The germline V and J ends were trimmed by 2 bases and 8 bases, with 10 bases remaining between them. CDR3 nucleotides: TGTGCCAGCAGTTTATCCCAGGTGGAGCCCCAGCATTTT. This gives the protein CASSLSQVEPQHF.

This clone was recorded only once. The chain couples TRBV5-4 to TRBJ2-7, with a weak D call TRBD2 (6 bases). Trimming removed 4 bases from V and 5 bases from J, with 13 bases in between. This CDR3 has 13 residues. In germline, CDR1 is SGHNT, CDR2 YYREEE (reference sequence). CDR3 sequence (DNA): TGTGCCAGCAGCCTGGCGGGGTCCCACGAGCAGTACTTC. Amino acid sequence: CASSLAGSHEQYF.

The chain recombines TRBV6-5 with TRBJ2-7; D remains ambiguous. CDR3 length: 12 residues. Germline lookup yields CDR1 MNHEY and CDR2 SVGAGI. The germline V and J ends were trimmed by 6 bases and 0 bases, with 6 bases remaining between them. CDR3 DNA sequence: TGTGCCAGCAGGGACGACTCCTACGAGCAGTACTTC. Its translation is CASRDDSYEQYF.

The gene calls are TRBV19 and TRBJ1-1, with a weak D call TRBD1 (5 bases). Looked up from germline, CDR1 is LNHDA and CDR2 is SQIVND (reference sequence). Trimming pared 9 bases from V and 8 bases from J, leaving 28 bases between. This CDR3 has 16 amino acids. CDR3 amino acids: CASKSGDLQVLREAFF. The CDR3 DNA sequence: TGTGCCAGCAAATCTGGGGACCTACAGGTCTTAAGAGAAGCTTTCTTT.

The chain combines TRBV6-5 with TRBJ2-2; TRBD1 matches at 7 bases. CDR1 MNHEY and CDR2 SVGAGI come from the germline V gene. CDR3 length: 15 residues. The V and J ends lost 6 bases and 4 bases, in that order; junction bases with no gene match: 8. The chain's CDR3 is CASRVRGRGTGELFF. The CDR3 region has the DNA TGTGCCAGCAGAGTGAGGGGGCGCGGCACCGGGGAGCTGTTTTTT.

The genes are TRBV12-2 and TRBJ1-1. TRBV12-2 corresponds to a pseudogene. The CDR3 spans 16 residues. CDR3 residues: CASRYPLEGPGTEAFF. In DNA, the CDR3 is TGTGCAAGTCGCTACCCCCTCGAGGGGCCGGGAACTGAAGCTTTCTTT.

The chain carries TRBV14 and TRBJ1-1; the D is unclear. Trimming pared 4 bases from V and 0 bases from J, leaving 12 bases between. Per germline, CDR1 SGHDN and CDR2 FVKESK. The CDR3 runs 15 residues. CDR3 DNA sequence: TGTGCCAGCAGCCCCCGTGGACCTATGAACACTGAAGCTTTCTTT. As protein: CASSPRGPMNTEAFF.

This chain connects TRBV5-4 to TRBJ1-3; the D gene is possibly TRBD1 (6 bases). Germline V CDR1 and CDR2: SGHNT, YYREEE (reference sequence). The CDR3 has 15 amino acids. The V end lost 2 bases, the J end lost 0 bases, and 9 bases lay between the germline ends. This chain's CDR3 is CASSLTGNSGNTIYF. The CDR3 nucleotides are TGTGCCAGCAGCTTAACAGGGAACTCTGGAAACACCATATATTTT.

CDR3 loop: CASSGRGSGLAGSSQLNEQFF. CDR3 nucleotide sequence: TGCGCCAGCAGCGGGCGGGGATCCGGACTAGCGGGCTCTTCCCAGCTCAATGAGCAGTTCTTC. V gene TRBV5-1 combines with J gene TRBJ2-1; the match to TRBD2 covers 11 bases. Losses at the gene ends were 4 bases for V and 6 bases for J; bases not matched to a gene: 24. This CDR3 comprises 21 residues. Per germline, CDR1 SGHRS and CDR2 YFSETQ.